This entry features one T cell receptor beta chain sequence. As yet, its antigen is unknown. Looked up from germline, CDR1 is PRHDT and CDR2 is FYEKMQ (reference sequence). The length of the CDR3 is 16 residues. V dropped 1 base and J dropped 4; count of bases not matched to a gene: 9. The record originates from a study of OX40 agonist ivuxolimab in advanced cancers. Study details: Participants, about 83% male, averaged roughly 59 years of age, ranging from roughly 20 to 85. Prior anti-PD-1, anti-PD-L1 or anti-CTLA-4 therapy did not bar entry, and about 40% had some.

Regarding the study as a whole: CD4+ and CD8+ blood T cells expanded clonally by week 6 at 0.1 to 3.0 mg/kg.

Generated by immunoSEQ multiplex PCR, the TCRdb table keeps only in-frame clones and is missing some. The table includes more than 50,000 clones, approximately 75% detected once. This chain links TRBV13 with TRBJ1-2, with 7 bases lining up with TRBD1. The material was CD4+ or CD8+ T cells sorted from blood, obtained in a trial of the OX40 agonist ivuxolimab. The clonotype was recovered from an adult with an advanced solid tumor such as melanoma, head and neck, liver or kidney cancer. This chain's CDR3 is CASSLVIPEGAYGYTF. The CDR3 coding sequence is TGTGCCAGCAGCTTAGTAATCCCTGAGGGGGCCTATGGCTACACCTTC.